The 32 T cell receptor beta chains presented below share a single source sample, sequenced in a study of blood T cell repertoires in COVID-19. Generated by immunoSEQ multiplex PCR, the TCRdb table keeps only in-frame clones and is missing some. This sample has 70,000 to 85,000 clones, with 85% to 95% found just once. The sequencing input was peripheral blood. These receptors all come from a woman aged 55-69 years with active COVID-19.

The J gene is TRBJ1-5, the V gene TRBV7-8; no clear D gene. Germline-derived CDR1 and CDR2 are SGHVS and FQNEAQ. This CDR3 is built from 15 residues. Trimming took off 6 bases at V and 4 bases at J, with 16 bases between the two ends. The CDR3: CASSQDSGGNQPQHF. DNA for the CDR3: TGTGCCAGCAGTCAGGACTCCGGCGGAAATCAGCCCCAGCATTTT.

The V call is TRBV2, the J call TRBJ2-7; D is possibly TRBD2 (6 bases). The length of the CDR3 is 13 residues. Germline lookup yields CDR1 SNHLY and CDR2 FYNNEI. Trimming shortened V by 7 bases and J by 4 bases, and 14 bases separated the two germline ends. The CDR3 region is CASTGGRDYEQYF. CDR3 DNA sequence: TGTGCCAGCACCGGGGGACGGGATTACGAGCAGTACTTC.

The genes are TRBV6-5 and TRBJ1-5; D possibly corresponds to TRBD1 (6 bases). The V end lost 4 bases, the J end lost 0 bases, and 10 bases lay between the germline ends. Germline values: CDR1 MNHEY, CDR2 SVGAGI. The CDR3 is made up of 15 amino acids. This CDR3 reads CASSWTVVSNQPQHF. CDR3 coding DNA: TGTGCCAGCAGTTGGACAGTAGTTAGCAATCAGCCCCAGCATTTT.

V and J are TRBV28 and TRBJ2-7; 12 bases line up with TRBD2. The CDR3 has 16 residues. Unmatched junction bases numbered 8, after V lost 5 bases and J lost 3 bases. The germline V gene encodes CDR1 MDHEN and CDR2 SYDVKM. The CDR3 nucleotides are TGTGCCAGCAGTAGGACTAGCGGGAACCCGATCTACGAGCAGTACTTC. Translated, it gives CASSRTSGNPIYEQYF.

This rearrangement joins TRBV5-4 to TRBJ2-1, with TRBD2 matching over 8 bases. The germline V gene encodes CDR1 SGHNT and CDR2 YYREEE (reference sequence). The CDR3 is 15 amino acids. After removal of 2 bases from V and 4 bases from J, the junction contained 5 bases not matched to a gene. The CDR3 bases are TGTGCCAGCAGCTTAGCGGGAGCAGAATACAATGAGCAGTTCTTC. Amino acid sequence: CASSLAGAEYNEQFF.

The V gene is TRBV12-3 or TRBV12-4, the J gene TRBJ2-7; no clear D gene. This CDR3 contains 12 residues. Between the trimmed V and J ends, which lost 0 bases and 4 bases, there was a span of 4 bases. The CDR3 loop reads CASSLASYEQYF. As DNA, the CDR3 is TGTGCCAGCAGTTTAGCCTCTTACGAGCAGTACTTC.

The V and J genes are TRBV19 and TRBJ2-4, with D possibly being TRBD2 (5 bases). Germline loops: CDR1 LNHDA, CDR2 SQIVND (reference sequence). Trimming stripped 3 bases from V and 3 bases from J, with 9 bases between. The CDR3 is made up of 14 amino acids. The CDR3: CASSIGGGKNIQYF. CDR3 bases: TGTGCCAGTAGTATCGGAGGAGGCAAAAACATTCAGTACTTC.

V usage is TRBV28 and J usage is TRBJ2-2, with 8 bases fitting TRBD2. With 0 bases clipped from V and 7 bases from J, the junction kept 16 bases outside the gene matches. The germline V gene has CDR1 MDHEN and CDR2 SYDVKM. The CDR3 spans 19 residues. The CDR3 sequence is CASSLCKFQSGGANGELFF. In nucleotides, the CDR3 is TGTGCCAGCAGTTTATGTAAGTTTCAGTCGGGAGGGGCGAACGGGGAGCTGTTTTTT.

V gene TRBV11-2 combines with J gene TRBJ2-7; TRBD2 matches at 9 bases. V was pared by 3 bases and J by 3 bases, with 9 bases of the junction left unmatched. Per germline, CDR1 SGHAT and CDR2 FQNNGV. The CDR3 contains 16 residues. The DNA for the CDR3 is TGTGCCAGCAGCTTGGGTGCTAGCGGGGAATACTACGAGCAGTACTTC. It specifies CASSLGASGEYYEQYF.

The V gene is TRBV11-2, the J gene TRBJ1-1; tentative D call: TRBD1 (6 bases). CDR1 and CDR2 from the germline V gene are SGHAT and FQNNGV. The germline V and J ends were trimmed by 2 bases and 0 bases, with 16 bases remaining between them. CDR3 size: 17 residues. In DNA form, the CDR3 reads TGTGCCAGCAGCTTAAGAGCCTGGGACAACATGAACACTGAAGCTTTCTTT. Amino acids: CASSLRAWDNMNTEAFF. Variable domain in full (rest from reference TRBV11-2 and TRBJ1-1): EAGVAQSPRYKIIEKRQSVAFWCNPISGHATLYWYQQILGQGPKLLIQFQNNGVVDDSQLPKDRFSAERLKGVDSTLKIQPAKLEDSAVYLCASSLRAWDNMNTEAFFGQGTRLTVV.

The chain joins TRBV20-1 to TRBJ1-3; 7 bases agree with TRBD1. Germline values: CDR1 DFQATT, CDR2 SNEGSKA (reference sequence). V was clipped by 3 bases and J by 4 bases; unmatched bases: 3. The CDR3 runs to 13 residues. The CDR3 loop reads CSASSRGGNTIYF. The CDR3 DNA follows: TGCAGTGCTAGTAGCAGGGGGGGAAACACCATATATTTT.

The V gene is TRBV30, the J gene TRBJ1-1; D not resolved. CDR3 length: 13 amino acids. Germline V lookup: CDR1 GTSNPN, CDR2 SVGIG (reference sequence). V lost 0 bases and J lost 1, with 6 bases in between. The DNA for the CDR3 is TGTGCCTGGAGTGTAGCCCCGAACACTGAAGCTTTCTTT. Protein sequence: CAWSVAPNTEAFF.

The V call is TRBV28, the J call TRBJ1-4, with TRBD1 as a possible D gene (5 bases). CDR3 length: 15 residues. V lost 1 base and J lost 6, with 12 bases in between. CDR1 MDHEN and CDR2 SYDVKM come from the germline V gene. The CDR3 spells CASSLSGQGYEKLFF. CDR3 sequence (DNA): TGTGCCAGCAGTTTATCGGGTCAGGGCTATGAAAAACTGTTTTTT.

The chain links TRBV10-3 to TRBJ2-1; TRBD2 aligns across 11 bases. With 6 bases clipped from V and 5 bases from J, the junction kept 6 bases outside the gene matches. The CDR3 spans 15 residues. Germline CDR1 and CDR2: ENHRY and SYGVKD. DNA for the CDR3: TGTGCCATCAGGCCACTAGCGGGAGTGGACAATGAGCAGTTCTTC. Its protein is CAIRPLAGVDNEQFF.

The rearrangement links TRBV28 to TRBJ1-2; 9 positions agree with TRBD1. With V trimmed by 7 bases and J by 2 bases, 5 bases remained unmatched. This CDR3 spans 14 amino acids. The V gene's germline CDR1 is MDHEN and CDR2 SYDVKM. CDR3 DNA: TGTGCCAGCATTGGACAGGGGAGGAACTATGGCTACACCTTC. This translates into CASIGQGRNYGYTF.

The CDR3 DNA reads as TGTGCCAGTAGTACACAGGTGATGAACACTGAAGCTTTCTTT. This encodes CASSTQVMNTEAFF. The V gene is TRBV19, the J gene TRBJ1-1; D is perhaps TRBD1 (5 bases). V was shortened by 4 bases and J by 0 bases, with 9 bases between the two germline ends. Germline-derived CDR1 and CDR2 are LNHDA and SQIVND (reference sequence). The CDR3 runs 14 residues.

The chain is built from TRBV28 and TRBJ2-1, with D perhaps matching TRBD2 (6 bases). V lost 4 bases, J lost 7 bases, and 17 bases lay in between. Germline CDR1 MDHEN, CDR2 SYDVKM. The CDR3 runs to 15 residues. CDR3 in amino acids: CASSYGGNWGNEQFF. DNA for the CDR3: TGTGCCAGCAGTTACGGGGGAAACTGGGGGAATGAGCAGTTCTTC.

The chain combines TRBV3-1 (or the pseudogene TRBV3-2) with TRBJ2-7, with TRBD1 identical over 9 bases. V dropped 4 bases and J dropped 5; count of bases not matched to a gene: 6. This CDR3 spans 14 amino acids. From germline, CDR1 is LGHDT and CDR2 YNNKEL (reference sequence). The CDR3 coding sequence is TGTGCCAGCAGCCTACGGACAGGGGCGGACGAGCAGTACTTC. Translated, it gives CASSLRTGADEQYF.

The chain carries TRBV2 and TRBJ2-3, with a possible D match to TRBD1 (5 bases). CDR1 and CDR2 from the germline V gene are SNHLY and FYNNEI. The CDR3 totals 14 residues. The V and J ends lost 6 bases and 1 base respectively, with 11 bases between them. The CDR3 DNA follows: TGTGCCAGCAGAATCGACAGCGGCACAGATACGCAGTATTTT. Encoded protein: CASRIDSGTDTQYF.

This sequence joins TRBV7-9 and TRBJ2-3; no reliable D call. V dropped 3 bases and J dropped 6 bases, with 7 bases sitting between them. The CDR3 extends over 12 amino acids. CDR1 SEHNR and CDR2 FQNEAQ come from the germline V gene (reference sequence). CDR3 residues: CASSFLADTQYF. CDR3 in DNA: TGTGCCAGCAGCTTCTTGGCCGATACGCAGTATTTT.

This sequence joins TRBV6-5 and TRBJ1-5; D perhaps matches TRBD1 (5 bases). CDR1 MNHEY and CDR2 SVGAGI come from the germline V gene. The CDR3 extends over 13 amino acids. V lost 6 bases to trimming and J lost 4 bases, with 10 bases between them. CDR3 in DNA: TGTGCCAGCAGACGGGGGGGGAATCAGCCCCAGCATTTT. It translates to CASRRGGNQPQHF.

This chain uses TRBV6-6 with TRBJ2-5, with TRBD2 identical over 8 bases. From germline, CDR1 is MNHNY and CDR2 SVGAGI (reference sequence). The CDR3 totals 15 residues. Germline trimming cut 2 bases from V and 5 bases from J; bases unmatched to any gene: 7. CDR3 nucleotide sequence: TGTGCCAGCAGTTACCCCCAGCGGGAGCGGGAGACCCAGTACTTC. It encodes CASSYPQRERETQYF.

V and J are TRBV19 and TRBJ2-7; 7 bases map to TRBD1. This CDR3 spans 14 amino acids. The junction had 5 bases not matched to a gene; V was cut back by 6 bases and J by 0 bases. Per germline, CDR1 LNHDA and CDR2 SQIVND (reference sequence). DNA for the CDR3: TGTGCCAGTAGAGAGACAGGGCTCTCCTACGAGCAGTACTTC. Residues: CASRETGLSYEQYF.

The CDR3 nucleotides are TGTGCCAGTAGTGGGGACAGGGTCAAGACTGAAGCTTTCTTT. It is translated as CASSGDRVKTEAFF. The chain has TRBV19 and TRBJ1-1, with 9 bases that match TRBD1. V trimming: 5 bases; J trimming: 5 bases; junction bases outside the gene matches: 6. The CDR3 extends over 14 amino acids. The germline V gene has CDR1 LNHDA and CDR2 SQIVND (reference sequence).

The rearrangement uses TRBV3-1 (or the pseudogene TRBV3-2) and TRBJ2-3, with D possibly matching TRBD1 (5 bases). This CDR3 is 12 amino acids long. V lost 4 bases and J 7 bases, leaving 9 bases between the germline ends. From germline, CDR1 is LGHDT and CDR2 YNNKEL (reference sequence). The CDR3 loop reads CASSLGANTQYF. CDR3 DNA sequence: TGTGCCAGCAGCCTAGGGGCGAATACGCAGTATTTT.

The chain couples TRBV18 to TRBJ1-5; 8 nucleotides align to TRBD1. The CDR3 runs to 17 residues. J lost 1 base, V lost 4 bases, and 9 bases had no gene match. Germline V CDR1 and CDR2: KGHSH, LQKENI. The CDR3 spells CASSLSGGARSNQPQHF. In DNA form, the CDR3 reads TGTGCCAGCTCACTGTCAGGGGGCGCGAGGAGCAATCAGCCCCAGCATTTT.

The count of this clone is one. The CDR3, as DNA: TGTGCCAGCAGTCCTAAGGGGGGGCTCGAGCAGTACTTC. It codes for CASSPKGGLEQYF. The chain employs TRBV27 and TRBJ2-7; D might be TRBD2 (7 bases). CDR1 and CDR2 from the germline V gene are MNHEY and SMNVEV (reference sequence). Trimming removed 5 bases at V and 6 bases at J, with 14 bases between. The CDR3 length is 13 residues.

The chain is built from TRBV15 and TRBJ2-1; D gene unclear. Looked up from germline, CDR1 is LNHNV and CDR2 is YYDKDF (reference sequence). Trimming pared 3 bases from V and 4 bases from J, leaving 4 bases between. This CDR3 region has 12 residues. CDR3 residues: CATSSGYNEQFF. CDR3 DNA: TGTGCCACCAGCAGCGGGTACAATGAGCAGTTCTTC.

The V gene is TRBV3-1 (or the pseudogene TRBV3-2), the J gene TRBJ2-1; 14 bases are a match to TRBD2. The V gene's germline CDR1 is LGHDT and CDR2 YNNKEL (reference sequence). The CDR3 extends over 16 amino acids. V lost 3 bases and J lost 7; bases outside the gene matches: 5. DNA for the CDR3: TGTGCCAGCAGCCAGGCCGGGACTAGCGGGAGTAATGAGCAGTTCTTC. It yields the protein CASSQAGTSGSNEQFF.

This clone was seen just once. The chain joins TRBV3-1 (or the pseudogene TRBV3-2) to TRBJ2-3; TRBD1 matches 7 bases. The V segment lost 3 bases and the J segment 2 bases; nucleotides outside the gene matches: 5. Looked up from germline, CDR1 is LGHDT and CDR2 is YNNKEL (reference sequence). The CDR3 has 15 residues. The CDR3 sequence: CASSQGQLFTDTQYF. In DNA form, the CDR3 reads TGTGCCAGCAGCCAGGGACAGCTATTCACAGATACGCAGTATTTT.

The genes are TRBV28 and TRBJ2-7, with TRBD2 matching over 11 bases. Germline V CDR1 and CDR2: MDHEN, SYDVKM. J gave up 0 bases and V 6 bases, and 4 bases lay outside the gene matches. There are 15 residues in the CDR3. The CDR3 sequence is CASSITSGSSYEQYF. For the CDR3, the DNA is TGTGCCAGCAGCATTACTAGCGGGAGCTCCTACGAGCAGTACTTC.

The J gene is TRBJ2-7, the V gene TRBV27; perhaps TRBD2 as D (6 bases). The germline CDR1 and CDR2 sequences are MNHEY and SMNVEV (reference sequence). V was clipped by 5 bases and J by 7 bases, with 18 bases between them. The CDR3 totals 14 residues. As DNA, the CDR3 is TGTGCCAGCAGTCGCGGGGACCGACTAAAGGAGCAGTACTTC. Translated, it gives CASSRGDRLKEQYF.